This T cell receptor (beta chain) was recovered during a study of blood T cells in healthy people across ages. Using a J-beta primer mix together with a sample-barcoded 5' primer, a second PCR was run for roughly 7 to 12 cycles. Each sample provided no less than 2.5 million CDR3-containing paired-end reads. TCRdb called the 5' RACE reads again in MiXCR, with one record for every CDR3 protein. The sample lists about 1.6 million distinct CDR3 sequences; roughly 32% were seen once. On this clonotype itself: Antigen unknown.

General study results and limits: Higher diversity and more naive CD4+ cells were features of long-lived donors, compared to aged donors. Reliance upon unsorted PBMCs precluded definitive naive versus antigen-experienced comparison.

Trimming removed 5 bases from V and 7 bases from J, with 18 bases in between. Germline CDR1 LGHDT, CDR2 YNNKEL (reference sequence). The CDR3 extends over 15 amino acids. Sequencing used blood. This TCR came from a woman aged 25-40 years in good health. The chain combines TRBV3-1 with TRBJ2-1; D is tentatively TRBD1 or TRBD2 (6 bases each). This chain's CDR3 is CASSVLRGAGNEQFF. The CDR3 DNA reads TGTGCCAGCAGCGTCCTGAGGGGGGCCGGGAATGAGCAGTTCTTC.